The following is a T cell receptor beta chain sequence with its context. Its antigen is not identified. 60 Vbeta and 13 Jbeta primers were used in PCR. Method: immunoSEQ multiplex PCR; TCRdb's copy keeps in-frame clones and lacks some. The sample shows around 150,000 clones, around two thirds of them seen only once. The data belong to a study of cytomegalovirus exposure and HLA in healthy donors. General observations from the study: The investigators catalogued 150 to 200 TCR beta chains as cytomegalovirus-associated. The CMV antigen specificity of a few CMV-associated chains was confirmed through in vitro analysis. For cytomegalovirus status, the classifier reportedly gave diagnoses with high specificity and sensitivity. Another analysis was done later, and it associated roughly 15,000 TCR beta sequences with HLA alleles at 0.05 false discovery rate.

Germline CDR1 SGHRS, CDR2 YFSETQ. There are 13 residues in the CDR3. V lost 4 bases to trimming and J lost 5 bases, with 10 bases between them. V usage is TRBV5-1 and J usage is TRBJ2-1; possible D gene TRBD2, 7 bases. The sequenced sample was PBMCs. The TCR comes from a middle-aged woman in good health and CMV-seronegative. CDR3 amino acids: CASSQGGDNEQFF. Here the CDR3 DNA reads TGCGCCAGCAGCCAAGGGGGGGACAATGAGCAGTTCTTC. Full variable domain (rest looked up from reference TRBV5-1 and TRBJ2-1): KAGVTQTPRYLIKTRGQQVTLSCSPISGHRSVSWYQQTPGQGLQFLFEYFSETQRNKGNFPGRFSGRQFSNSRSEMNVSTLELGDSALYLCASSQGGDNEQFFGPGTRLTVL.